The 12 T cell receptor beta chains given below trace back to one sample, sequenced in a study of T cells of healthy individuals. A single record per CDR3 protein comes from TCRdb applying MiXCR to the 5' RACE reads. The repertoire includes around 79,000 distinct CDR3 sequences, roughly 5.1% of them detected once, and roughly 7.1% sits in the top ten. Receptor source: a female donor in good health.

V and J are TRBV24-1 and TRBJ2-1; D gene ambiguous. V lost 0 bases, J lost 5 bases, and 7 bases lay in between. The CDR3 consists of 14 residues. Per the germline V gene, CDR1 is KGHDR and CDR2 is SFDVKD. The DNA for the CDR3 is TGTGCCACCAGTGATTTGGGTACAAACAATGAGCAGTTCTTC. This sequence encodes CATSDLGTNNEQFF.

This clonotype was counted at least ten times. The chain uses TRBV9 and TRBJ2-2, with D perhaps matching TRBD2 (6 bases). The ends were cut back, 4 bases at V and 3 bases at J, with 13 bases in the middle. CDR3 size: 15 residues. Looked up from germline, CDR1 is SGDLS and CDR2 is YYNGEE. The DNA of the CDR3 is TGTGCCAGCAGCAACCGCGGGGCCTACACCGGGGAGCTGTTTTTT. Translated, it gives CASSNRGAYTGELFF.

This clonotype turned up a few times. The chain has TRBV5-5 and TRBJ1-1, with D possibly matching TRBD1 (5 bases). This CDR3 is 14 amino acids long. The V gene's germline CDR1 is SGHKS and CDR2 YYEKEE (reference sequence). Trimming cost V 2 bases and J 1 base, with 9 bases left between them. CDR3 nucleotide sequence: TGTGCCAGCAGCTTCGCAGGGAAGAACACTGAAGCTTTCTTT. Protein sequence: CASSFAGKNTEAFF.

The chain carries TRBV5-6 and TRBJ1-1; D unclear. The CDR3 extends over 14 amino acids. Trimming pared 1 base from V and 1 base from J, leaving 8 bases between. Germline CDR1 reads SGHDT; CDR2 reads YYEEEE. The CDR3 bases are TGTGCCAGCAGCTTGTTGGCGCGGAACACTGAAGCTTTCTTT. It translates to CASSLLARNTEAFF.

This clonotype occurred a few times. This sequence joins TRBV5-6 and TRBJ1-5; D perhaps matches TRBD1 (5 bases). In germline, CDR1 is SGHDT, CDR2 YYEEEE. This CDR3 contains 14 residues. Trimming left V 4 bases short and J 10 bases short, with 18 bases between. The CDR3 here is CASSPRGRRGPQHF. CDR3 coding DNA: TGTGCCAGCAGCCCCCGGGGCCGCCGCGGTCCCCAGCATTTT.

This clonotype was seen repeatedly, ten times or more. Sequence at one end of the junction differs from germline and may be a read error. The chain couples TRBV12-3 or TRBV12-4 to TRBJ2-5, with D tentatively TRBD1 (6 bases). CDR3 size: 13 residues. The CDR3 DNA is TGTGCCAGCAATTTAGGGGGTGGCGAGACCCAGTACTTC. It is translated as CASNLGGGETQYF.

This clonotype was detected many times. The CDR3 here is CASSAREGGSYEQYF. DNA for the CDR3: TGTGCCAGCAGCGCCCGGGAGGGGGGTTCCTACGAGCAGTACTTC. The chain couples TRBV27 to TRBJ2-7; 8 positions agree with TRBD2. The CDR3 spans 15 residues. CDR1 MNHEY and CDR2 SMNVEV come from the germline V gene (reference sequence). The V and J ends lost 6 bases and 1 base, in that order; junction bases with no gene match: 8.

V is TRBV7-2 and J is TRBJ1-6; D unresolved. This CDR3 contains 15 residues. Germline V CDR1 and CDR2: SGHTA, FQGNSA. Deletions cut 5 bases from V and 7 bases from J, with 15 bases between. CDR3 nucleotides: TGTGCCAGCAGCCTCTTCGGAGGGCGGAATTCACCCCTCCACTTT. Its protein is CASSLFGGRNSPLHF.

This clonotype was counted ten times or more. This rearrangement joins TRBV6-2 or TRBV6-3 to TRBJ1-5; D remains ambiguous. The CDR3 extends over 15 amino acids. The ends were cut back, 6 bases at V and 0 bases at J, with 12 bases in the middle. The germline V gene encodes CDR1 MNHEY and CDR2 SVGEGT. For the CDR3, the DNA is TGTGCCAGCAGGCTCGTGGGGTCTAGCAATCAGCCCCAGCATTTT. This gives the protein CASRLVGSSNQPQHF.

This clonotype occurred many times. The chain combines TRBV9 with TRBJ1-1; no definite D call. Trimming stripped 4 bases from V and 0 bases from J, with 10 bases between. The CDR3 runs to 14 residues. Germline-derived CDR1 and CDR2 are SGDLS and YYNGEE. CDR3 coding DNA: TGTGCCAGCAGCCCGAGTGGTCTGAACACTGAAGCTTTCTTT. Translating gives CASSPSGLNTEAFF.

This clonotype was seen at least ten times. V usage is TRBV7-9 and J usage is TRBJ1-3; unclear D gene. V was pared by 3 bases and J by 3 bases, with 9 bases between. The germline V gene encodes CDR1 SEHNR and CDR2 FQNEAQ (reference sequence). This CDR3 has 14 residues. DNA for the CDR3: TGTGCCAGCAGCTTCCGGACGGATGGAAACACCATATATTTT. Translation: CASSFRTDGNTIYF.

This clonotype has more than one count but fewer than ten. This sequence joins TRBV28 and TRBJ2-1; 11 bases align to TRBD2. CDR1 and CDR2 (germline): MDHEN, SYDVKM. This CDR3 spans 16 amino acids. V gave up 4 bases and J gave up 6 bases; unmatched junction bases: 8. The DNA for the CDR3 is TGTGCCAGCAGTTCGACGGGACTAGCGGAACTCAATGAGCAGTTCTTC. Amino acid sequence: CASSSTGLAELNEQFF.